The next 22 T cell receptor beta chains were all read from a single sample in a study of T cells in Graves' hyperthyroidism and ophthalmopathy. RNA transcripts provided the source from which TCR beta CDR3 regions were amplified. The TCR CDR3 first-round RT-PCR relied on the HTBI primer set. TCRdb re-called the multiplex PCR reads through MiXCR, storing one row per CDR3 protein. The sample records hundreds of thousands of distinct CDR3 sequences, less than 15% being singletons. Source material: blood. These receptors came from a young woman with Graves' hyperthyroidism.

The chain recombines TRBV19 with TRBJ2-1, with TRBD2 identical over 8 bases. The J segment lost 3 bases and the V segment lost 3 bases, leaving 16 bases of the junction unmatched. Germline-derived CDR1 and CDR2 are LNHDA and SQIVND (reference sequence). The CDR3 consists of 19 residues. CDR3 in amino acids: CASSMPPRSGGRNYNEQFF. The CDR3 nucleotides read TGTGCCAGTAGTATGCCCCCCCGTTCGGGCGGGAGGAACTACAATGAGCAGTTCTTC.

This clonotype has a handful of counts. This chain joins TRBV24-1 and TRBJ2-2; no clear D. CDR1 and CDR2 from the germline V gene are KGHDR and SFDVKD. CDR3 length: 12 residues. Trimming cost V 6 bases and J 4 bases, with 5 bases left between them. CDR3 residues: CATSLGTGELFF. The CDR3, as DNA: TGTGCCACCAGTCTCGGCACCGGGGAGCTGTTTTTT.

This CDR3 is CSAISVSNQPQHF. The CDR3 DNA reads as TGCAGTGCTATCAGCGTTAGCAATCAGCCCCAGCATTTT. V is TRBV20-1 and J is TRBJ1-5; D call uncertain. The CDR3 is 13 amino acids. Germline V gives CDR1 DFQATT, CDR2 SNEGSKA (reference sequence). V dropped 4 bases and J dropped 0 bases, with 7 bases sitting between them.

Many counts were recorded for this clonotype. The gene calls are TRBV7-9 and TRBJ2-1; 10 nucleotides agree with TRBD1. Germline loops: CDR1 SEHNR, CDR2 FQNEAQ (reference sequence). Trimming cost V 5 bases and J 4 bases; bases outside gene matches: 5. The CDR3 covers 15 residues. As DNA, the CDR3 is TGTGCCAGCAGCCCTGACAGGGGGCATTACAATGAGCAGTTCTTC. It is translated as CASSPDRGHYNEQFF.

The chain couples TRBV3-1 to TRBJ1-5; D remains ambiguous. There are 14 residues in the CDR3. Between the trimmed V and J ends, which lost 1 base and 5 bases, there was a span of 9 bases. Germline V lookup: CDR1 LGHDT, CDR2 YNNKEL (reference sequence). As DNA, the CDR3 is TGTGCCAGCAGCCAAGTTGTTGGGGATCAGCCCCAGCATTTT. Translation: CASSQVVGDQPQHF.

This clonotype was detected only a few times. V usage is TRBV2 and J usage is TRBJ1-4; TRBD1 might be the D (5 bases). The V gene lost 3 bases and the J gene lost 3 bases, with 8 bases spanning the gap. This CDR3 has 14 residues. The germline CDR1 and CDR2 sequences are SNHLY and FYNNEI. The CDR3 DNA is TGTGCCAGCAGTGAGGGGGGAGCTAATGAAAAACTGTTTTTT. Residues: CASSEGGANEKLFF.

This clonotype was detected many times. V and J are TRBV11-3 and TRBJ1-1; the match to TRBD1 covers 8 bases. In germline, CDR1 is SGHNT, CDR2 YENEEA. The CDR3 sequence is 15 residues long. V was clipped by 4 bases and J by 0 bases; unmatched bases: 4. The CDR3 nucleotides read TGTGCCAGCAGCTCAGGGGGACAGGTGAACACTGAAGCTTTCTTT. Encoded protein: CASSSGGQVNTEAFF. The complete variable domain, with remaining parts taken from reference TRBV11-3 and TRBJ1-1, reads EAGVVQSPRYKIIEKKQPVAFWCNPISGHNTLYWYLQNLGQGPELLIRYENEEAVDDSQLPKDRFSAERLKGVDSTLKIQPAELGDSAVYLCASSSGGQVNTEAFFGQGTRLTVV.

The sample holds a few counts of this clonotype. The CDR3 protein is CSARDPDNGSEQYF. CDR3 DNA: TGCAGTGCTAGAGATCCCGACAATGGCTCCGAGCAGTACTTC. V gene TRBV20-1 combines with J gene TRBJ2-7; D is unresolved. Germline CDR1 and CDR2: DFQATT and SNEGSKA (reference sequence). The CDR3 consists of 14 residues. V was trimmed by 0 bases and J by 6 bases, leaving 15 bases between them.

J is TRBJ2-7 and V is TRBV19; tentatively, D is TRBD1 (7 bases). Germline V gene data show CDR1 as LNHDA and CDR2 as SQIVND (reference sequence). V lost 3 bases and J 1 base, leaving 13 bases between the germline ends. This CDR3 has 15 amino acids. In nucleotides, the CDR3 is TGTGCCAGTAGTATCAGACAGGGAGGATCCTACGAGCAGTACTTC. It translates to CASSIRQGGSYEQYF. The full variable domain, completed using reference TRBV19 and TRBJ2-7, is DGGITQSPKYLFRKEGQNVTLSCEQNLNHDAMYWYRQDPGQGLRLIYYSQIVNDFQKGDIAEGYSVSREKKESFPLTVTSAQKNPTAFYLCASSIRQGGSYEQYFGPGTRLTVT.

The V call is TRBV6-5, the J call TRBJ1-5, with D unclear. CDR1 MNHEY and CDR2 SVGAGI come from the germline V gene. The ends were cut back, 0 bases at V and 4 bases at J, with 10 bases in the middle. This CDR3 comprises 15 residues. The CDR3 spells CASSYSNKGNQPQHF. The CDR3 DNA is TGTGCCAGCAGTTACTCGAATAAAGGGAATCAGCCCCAGCATTTT.

CDR3 nucleotides: TGTGCCAGTAGTATATATTCCGGTGAGACCCAGTACTTC. Its protein is CASSIYSGETQYF. The V and J genes are TRBV19 and TRBJ2-5; D is unclear. Looked up from germline, CDR1 is LNHDA and CDR2 is SQIVND (reference sequence). This CDR3 region has 13 residues. The V end lost 2 bases, the J end lost 5 bases, and 9 bases lay between the germline ends.

This clonotype showed up many times. The V gene is TRBV27, the J gene TRBJ2-1; D might be TRBD1 (6 bases). Germline V lookup: CDR1 MNHEY, CDR2 SMNVEV (reference sequence). V lost 6 bases to trimming and J lost 7 bases, with 19 bases between them. There are 15 residues in the CDR3. Written as DNA, the CDR3 is TGTGCCAGCAGCCCTAGGGTCGAAACAGGGAATGAGCAGTTCTTC. Its translation: CASSPRVETGNEQFF.

V gene TRBV10-1 combines with J gene TRBJ2-2; 8 nucleotides line up with TRBD1. Germline trimming cut 6 bases from V and 0 bases from J; bases unmatched to any gene: 6. There are 16 residues in the CDR3. Germline V gene lookup returns CDR1 WNHNN and CDR2 SYGVQD (reference sequence). CDR3 in DNA: TGCGCCAGCAGCCGCGCGGGACAGGCGAACACCGGGGAGCTGTTTTTT. Its protein product is CASSRAGQANTGELFF.

The CDR3 is CASSQDISGSVNEQFF. The CDR3 DNA follows: TGCGCCAGCAGCCAAGACATTAGCGGGAGTGTCAATGAGCAGTTCTTC. V and J are TRBV4-1 and TRBJ2-1, with TRBD2 identical over 9 bases. Germline CDR1 MGHRA, CDR2 YSYEKL. Unmatched junction bases numbered 6, after V lost 0 bases and J lost 6 bases. The CDR3 loop spans 16 amino acids.

This clonotype was detected only a few times. The J gene is TRBJ2-1, the V gene TRBV27; the D is unclear. V was pared by 8 bases and J by 7 bases, with 9 bases between. This CDR3 is built from 11 residues. Germline CDR1 reads MNHEY; CDR2 reads SMNVEV (reference sequence). The CDR3 loop is CASVGWNEQFF. The CDR3, as DNA: TGTGCCAGCGTTGGGTGGAATGAGCAGTTCTTC.

This chain joins TRBV7-8 and TRBJ1-2; perhaps TRBD1 as D (5 bases). The CDR3 is made up of 15 amino acids. Per germline, CDR1 SGHVS and CDR2 FQNEAQ. V lost 3 bases, J lost 7 bases, and 18 bases lay in between. In nucleotides, the CDR3 is TGTGCCAGCAGCTTGTCCCGGGGCGGGCTGCGTGGCTACACCTTC. Its protein product is CASSLSRGGLRGYTF.

This clonotype turned up a few times. A read error may be the cause here, since a much bigger clone is one base away. The chain joins TRBV28 to TRBJ1-1; no definite D call. Germline V CDR1 and CDR2: MDHEN, SYDVKM. The CDR3 has 14 amino acids. The V end was cut by 5 bases, the J end by 3 bases, with 13 bases between. The DNA for the CDR3 is TGTGCCAGCAGTCCTGGGGAGTGGGACACTGAAGCTTTCTTT. Its translation is CASSPGEWDTEAFF.

This clonotype was found a few times. The rearrangement uses TRBV24-1 and TRBJ1-5; possible D gene TRBD1, 6 bases. The CDR3 is made up of 14 amino acids. Germline V gene lookup returns CDR1 KGHDR and CDR2 SFDVKD. The ends were cut back, 5 bases at V and 6 bases at J, with 13 bases in the middle. CDR3 loop: CATSASGVSQPQHF. The CDR3 region has the DNA TGTGCCACCAGTGCCTCAGGGGTGAGTCAGCCCCAGCATTTT.

This clonotype has a single count. J is TRBJ2-1 and V is TRBV6-1; D could derive from TRBD1 or TRBD2 (5 bases each). Deletions cut 5 bases from V and 8 bases from J, with 13 bases between. This CDR3 is 13 amino acids long. Germline CDR1 MNHNS, CDR2 SASEGT. The DNA for the CDR3 is TGTGCCAGCAGTCGAGGGGAGTGGGATGAGCAGTTCTTC. It codes for CASSRGEWDEQFF.

As concerns this clonotype: Being one base from a much bigger clone, this may be a read error. This chain links TRBV30 with TRBJ2-1; 7 bases agree with TRBD1. Germline-derived CDR1 and CDR2 are GTSNPN and SVGIG (reference sequence). The CDR3 length is 13 residues. For the CDR3, the DNA is TGTGCCCGGAGTGGACAGGTTTACAATGAGCAGTTCTTC. The encoded protein is CARSGQVYNEQFF.

This clonotype was seen more than once but under ten times. The chain combines TRBV12-3 or TRBV12-4 with TRBJ2-1; TRBD2 matches 7 bases. V was clipped by 3 bases and J by 4 bases; unmatched bases: 3. CDR3 size: 14 residues. Written as DNA, the CDR3 is TGTGCCAGCAGTTTTGCGGGAGCATACAATGAGCAGTTCTTC. Amino acid sequence: CASSFAGAYNEQFF.

This clonotype was observed many times. The junction and the germline gene differ at one end; a read error may be behind it. CDR3 region: CASSLVEARSFNEQFF. CDR3 in DNA: TGTGCCAGCAGCTTAGTCGAAGCGCGCTCCTTCAATGAGCAGTTCTTC. The gene calls are TRBV11-2 and TRBJ2-1; no reliable D call. The length of the CDR3 is 16 residues. In germline, CDR1 is SGHAT, CDR2 FQNNGV.